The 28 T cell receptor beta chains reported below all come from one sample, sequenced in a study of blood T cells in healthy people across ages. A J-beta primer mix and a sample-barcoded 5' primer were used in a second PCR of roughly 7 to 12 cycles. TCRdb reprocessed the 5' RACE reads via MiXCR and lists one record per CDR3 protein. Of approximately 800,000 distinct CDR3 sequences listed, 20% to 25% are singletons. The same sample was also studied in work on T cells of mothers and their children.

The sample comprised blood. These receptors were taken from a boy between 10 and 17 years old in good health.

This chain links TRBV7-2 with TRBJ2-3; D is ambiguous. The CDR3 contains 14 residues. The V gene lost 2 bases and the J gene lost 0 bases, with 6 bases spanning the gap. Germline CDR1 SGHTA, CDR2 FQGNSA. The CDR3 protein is CASSLRLSTDTQYF. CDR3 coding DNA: TGTGCCAGCAGCTTACGATTAAGCACAGATACGCAGTATTTT.

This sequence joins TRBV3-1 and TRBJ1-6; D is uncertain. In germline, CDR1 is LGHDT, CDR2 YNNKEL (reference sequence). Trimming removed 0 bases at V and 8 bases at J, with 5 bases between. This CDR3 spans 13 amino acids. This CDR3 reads CASSQEGYSPLHF. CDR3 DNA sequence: TGTGCCAGCAGCCAAGAGGGATATTCACCCCTCCACTTT.

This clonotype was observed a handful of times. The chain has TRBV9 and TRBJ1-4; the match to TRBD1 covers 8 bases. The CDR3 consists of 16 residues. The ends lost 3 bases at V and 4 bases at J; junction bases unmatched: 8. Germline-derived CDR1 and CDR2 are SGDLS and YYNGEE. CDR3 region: CASSALGTGDNEKLFF. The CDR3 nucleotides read TGTGCCAGCAGCGCCCTTGGGACAGGAGATAATGAAAAACTGTTTTTT. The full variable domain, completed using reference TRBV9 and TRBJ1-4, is DSGVTQTPKHLITATGQRVTLRCSPRSGDLSVYWYQQSLDQGLQFLIQYYNGEERAKGNILERFSAQQFPDLHSELNLSSLELGDSALYFCASSALGTGDNEKLFFGSGTQLSVL.

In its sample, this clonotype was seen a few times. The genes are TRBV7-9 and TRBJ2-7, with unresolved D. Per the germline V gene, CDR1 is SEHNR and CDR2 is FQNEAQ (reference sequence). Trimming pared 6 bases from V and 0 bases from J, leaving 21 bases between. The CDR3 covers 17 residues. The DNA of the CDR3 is TGTGCCAGCAGTCCCTCCCAGCAACTCTCGAGCTCCTACGAGCAGTACTTC. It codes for CASSPSQQLSSSYEQYF.

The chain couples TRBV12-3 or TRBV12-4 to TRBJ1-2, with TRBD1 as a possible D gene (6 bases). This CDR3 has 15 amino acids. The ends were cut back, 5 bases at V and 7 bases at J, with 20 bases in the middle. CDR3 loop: CASSPMGGAGAGYTF. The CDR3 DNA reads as TGTGCCAGCAGTCCGATGGGGGGGGCTGGGGCTGGCTACACCTTC.

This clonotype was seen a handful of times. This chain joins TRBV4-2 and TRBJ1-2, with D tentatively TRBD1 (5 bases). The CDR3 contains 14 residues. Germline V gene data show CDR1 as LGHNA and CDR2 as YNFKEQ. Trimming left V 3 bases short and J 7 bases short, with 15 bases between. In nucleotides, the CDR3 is TGTGCCAGCAGCCACCTAGGTGGAGGGGCTGGCTACACCTTC. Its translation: CASSHLGGGAGYTF.

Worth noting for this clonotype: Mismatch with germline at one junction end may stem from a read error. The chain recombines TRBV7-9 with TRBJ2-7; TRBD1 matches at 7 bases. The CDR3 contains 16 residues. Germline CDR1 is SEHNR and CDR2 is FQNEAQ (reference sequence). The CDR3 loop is CACSLGFGDRIYEQYF. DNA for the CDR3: TGTGCCTGCAGCTTAGGATTTGGGGACAGAATTTACGAGCAGTACTTC. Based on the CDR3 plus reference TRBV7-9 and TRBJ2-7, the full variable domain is DTGVSQNPRHKITKRGQNVTFRCDPISEHNRLYWYRQTLGQGPEFLTYFQNEAQLEKSRLLSDRFSAERPKGSFSTLEIQRTEQGDSAMYLCACSLGFGDRIYEQYFGPGTRLTVT.

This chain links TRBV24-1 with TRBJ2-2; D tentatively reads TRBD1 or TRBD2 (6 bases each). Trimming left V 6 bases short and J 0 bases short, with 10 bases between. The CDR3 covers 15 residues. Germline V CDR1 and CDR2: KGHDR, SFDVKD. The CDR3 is CATSYGGSNTGELFF. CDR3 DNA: TGTGCCACCAGTTACGGGGGCTCGAACACCGGGGAGCTGTTTTTT.

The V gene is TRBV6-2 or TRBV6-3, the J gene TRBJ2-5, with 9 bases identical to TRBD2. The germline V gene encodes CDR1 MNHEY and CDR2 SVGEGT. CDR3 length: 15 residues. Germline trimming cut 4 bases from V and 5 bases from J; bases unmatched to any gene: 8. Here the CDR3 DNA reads TGTGCCAGCAGTTTCATAGCGGGAGTAAAGGAGACCCAGTACTTC. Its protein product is CASSFIAGVKETQYF.

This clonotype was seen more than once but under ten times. Here the CDR3 reads CASSLGEGGRGYTF. As DNA, the CDR3 is TGTGCCAGCAGCTTGGGAGAAGGGGGCCGGGGCTACACCTTC. This chain links TRBV7-9 with TRBJ1-2; TRBD1 matches 7 bases. The CDR3 spans 14 residues. The V segment lost 3 bases and the J segment 8 bases; nucleotides outside the gene matches: 9. Germline CDR1 and CDR2: SEHNR and FQNEAQ (reference sequence).

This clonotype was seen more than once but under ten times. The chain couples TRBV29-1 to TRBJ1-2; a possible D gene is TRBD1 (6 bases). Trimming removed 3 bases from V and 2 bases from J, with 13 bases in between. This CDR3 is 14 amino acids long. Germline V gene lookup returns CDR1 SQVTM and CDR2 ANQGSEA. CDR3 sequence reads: CSVDGGDTNYGYTF. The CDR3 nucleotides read TGCAGCGTTGATGGGGGCGATACCAACTATGGCTACACCTTC.

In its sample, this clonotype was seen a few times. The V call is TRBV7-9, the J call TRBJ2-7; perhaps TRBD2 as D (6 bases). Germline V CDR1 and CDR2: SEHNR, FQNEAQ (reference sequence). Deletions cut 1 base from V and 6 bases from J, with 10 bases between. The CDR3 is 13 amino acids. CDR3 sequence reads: CASSLGGMCEQYF. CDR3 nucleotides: TGTGCCAGCAGCTTAGGCGGGATGTGCGAGCAGTACTTC.

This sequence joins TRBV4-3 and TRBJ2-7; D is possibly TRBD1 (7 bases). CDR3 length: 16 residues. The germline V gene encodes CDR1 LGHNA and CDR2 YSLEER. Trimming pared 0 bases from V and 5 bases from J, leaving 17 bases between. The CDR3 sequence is CASSQDRGGGLNEQYF. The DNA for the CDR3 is TGCGCCAGCAGCCAAGATCGAGGAGGGGGCTTGAACGAGCAGTACTTC.

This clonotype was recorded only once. The chain's CDR3 is CASSFVWEKLFF. In nucleotides, the CDR3 is TGTGCCAGCAGCTTTGTCTGGGAAAAACTGTTTTTT. The rearrangement links TRBV7-9 to TRBJ1-4, with D unresolved. The CDR3 is 12 residues long. CDR1 is SEHNR, CDR2 FQNEAQ, per germline (reference sequence). V lost 3 bases and J 8 bases, leaving 7 bases between the germline ends. The full variable domain, rest sourced from reference TRBV7-9 and TRBJ1-4, is DTGVSQNPRHKITKRGQNVTFRCDPISEHNRLYWYRQTLGQGPEFLTYFQNEAQLEKSRLLSDRFSAERPKGSFSTLEIQRTEQGDSAMYLCASSFVWEKLFFGSGTQLSVL.

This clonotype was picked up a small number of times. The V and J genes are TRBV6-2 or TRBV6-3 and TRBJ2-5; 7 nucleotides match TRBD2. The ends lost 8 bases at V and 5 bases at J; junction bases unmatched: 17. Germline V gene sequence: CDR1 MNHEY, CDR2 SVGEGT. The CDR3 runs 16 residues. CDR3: CASLANVGGSAETQYF. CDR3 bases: TGTGCCAGCCTCGCGAATGTGGGAGGGAGCGCGGAGACCCAGTACTTC.

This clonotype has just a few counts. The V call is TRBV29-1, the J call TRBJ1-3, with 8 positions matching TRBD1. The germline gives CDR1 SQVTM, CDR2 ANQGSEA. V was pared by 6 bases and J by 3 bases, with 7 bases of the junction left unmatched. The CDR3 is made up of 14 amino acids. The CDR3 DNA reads TGCAGCGTGGTGGACAGGGCCGGTGGAAACACCATATATTTT. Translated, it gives CSVVDRAGGNTIYF.

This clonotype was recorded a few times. The CDR3 DNA reads as TGCAGTGCTAGAGACCCACGGGACAGCACCTACGAGCAGTACTTC. Protein sequence: CSARDPRDSTYEQYF. The rearrangement joins TRBV20-1 to TRBJ2-7, with TRBD1 identical over 7 bases. Trimming cost V 0 bases and J 2 bases; bases outside gene matches: 7. Germline assignment: CDR1 DFQATT and CDR2 SNEGSKA (reference sequence). This CDR3 has 15 amino acids.

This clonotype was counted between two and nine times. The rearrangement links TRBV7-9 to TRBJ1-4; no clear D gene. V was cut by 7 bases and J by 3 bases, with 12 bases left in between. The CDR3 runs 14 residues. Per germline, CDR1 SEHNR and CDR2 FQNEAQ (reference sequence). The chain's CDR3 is CASTILRANEKLFF. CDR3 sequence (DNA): TGTGCCAGCACTATTCTGAGAGCTAATGAAAAACTGTTTTTT.

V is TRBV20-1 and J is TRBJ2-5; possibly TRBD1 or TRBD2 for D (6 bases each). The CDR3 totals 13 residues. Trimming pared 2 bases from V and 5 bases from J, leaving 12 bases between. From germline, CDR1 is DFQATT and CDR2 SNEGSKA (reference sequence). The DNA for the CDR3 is TGCAGTGCTAGATCCCAGGGGAGGGAGACCCAGTACTTC. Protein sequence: CSARSQGRETQYF.

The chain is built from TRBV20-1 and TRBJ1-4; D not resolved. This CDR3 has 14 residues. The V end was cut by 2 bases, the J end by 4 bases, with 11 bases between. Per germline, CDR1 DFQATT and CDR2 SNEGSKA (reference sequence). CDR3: CSARPTDDNEKLFF. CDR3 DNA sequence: TGCAGTGCTAGACCCACGGACGATAATGAAAAACTGTTTTTT.

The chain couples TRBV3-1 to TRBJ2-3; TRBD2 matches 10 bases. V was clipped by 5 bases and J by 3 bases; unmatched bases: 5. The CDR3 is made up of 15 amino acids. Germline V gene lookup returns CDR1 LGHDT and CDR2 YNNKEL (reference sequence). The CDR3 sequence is CASSSRTSGTDTQYF. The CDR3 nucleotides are TGTGCCAGCAGCTCCCGGACTAGCGGAACAGATACGCAGTATTTT.

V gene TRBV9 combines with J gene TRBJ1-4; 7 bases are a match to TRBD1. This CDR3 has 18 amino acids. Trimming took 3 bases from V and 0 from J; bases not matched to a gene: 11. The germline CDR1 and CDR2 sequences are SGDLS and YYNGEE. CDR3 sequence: CASSASETGNTTNEKLFF. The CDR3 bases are TGTGCCAGCAGCGCATCGGAGACAGGGAACACAACTAATGAAAAACTGTTTTTT.

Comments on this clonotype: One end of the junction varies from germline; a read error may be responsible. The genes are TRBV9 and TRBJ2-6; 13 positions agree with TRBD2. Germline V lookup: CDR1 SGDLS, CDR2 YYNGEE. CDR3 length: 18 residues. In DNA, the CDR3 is TGTGCCAGCAGCCCGGGACTAGCGGGGACATCTGGGGCCAACGTCCAGACTTTC. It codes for CASSPGLAGTSGANVQTF.

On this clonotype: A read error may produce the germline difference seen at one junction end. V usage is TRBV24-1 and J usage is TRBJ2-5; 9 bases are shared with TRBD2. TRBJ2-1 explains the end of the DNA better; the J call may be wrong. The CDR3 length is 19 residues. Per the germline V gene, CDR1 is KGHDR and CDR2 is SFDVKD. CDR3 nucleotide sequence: TGTGCCGCCAGTGATTTGGAACTAGCGGGTCGGATGATCTACAATGAGCAGTTCTTC. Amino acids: CAASDLELAGRMIYNEQFF.

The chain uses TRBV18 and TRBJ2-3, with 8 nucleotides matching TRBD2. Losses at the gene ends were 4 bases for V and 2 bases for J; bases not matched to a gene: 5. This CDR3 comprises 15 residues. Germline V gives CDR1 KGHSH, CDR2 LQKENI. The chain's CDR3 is CASSRAGGHTDTQYF. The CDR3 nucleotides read TGTGCCAGCTCACGCGCGGGAGGACACACAGATACGCAGTATTTT.

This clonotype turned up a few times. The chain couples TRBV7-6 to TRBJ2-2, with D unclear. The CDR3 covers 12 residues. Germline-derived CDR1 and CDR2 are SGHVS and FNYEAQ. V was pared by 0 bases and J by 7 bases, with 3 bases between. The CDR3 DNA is TGTGCCAGCAGCTTAGCGGGCGGGGAGCTGTTTTTT. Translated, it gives CASSLAGGELFF.

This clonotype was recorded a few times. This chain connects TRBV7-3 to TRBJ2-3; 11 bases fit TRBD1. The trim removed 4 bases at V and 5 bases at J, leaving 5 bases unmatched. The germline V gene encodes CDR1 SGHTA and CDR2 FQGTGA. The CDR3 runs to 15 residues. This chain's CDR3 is CASSWGTGGGDTQYF. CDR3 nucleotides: TGTGCCAGCAGCTGGGGGACAGGGGGAGGAGATACGCAGTATTTT.

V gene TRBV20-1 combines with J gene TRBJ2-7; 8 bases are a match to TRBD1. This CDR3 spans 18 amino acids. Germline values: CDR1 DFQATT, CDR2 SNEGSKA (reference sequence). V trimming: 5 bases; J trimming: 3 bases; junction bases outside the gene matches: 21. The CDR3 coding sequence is TGCAGTGCTCGCCTCTTACATGGTCCAGGGGGCGAAGGCTACGAGCAGTACTTC. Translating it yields CSARLLHGPGGEGYEQYF.